The present T cell receptor (beta chain) was sequenced within a study of Ad26.COV2.S vaccination and SARS-CoV-2 variants. Trimming pared 5 bases from V and 0 bases from J, leaving 14 bases between. This CDR3 contains 15 residues. CDR1 is SEHNR and CDR2 is FQNEAQ in the germline V gene (reference sequence). Repertoires were generated with immunoSEQ multiplex PCR, while TCRdb's copy carries only in-frame clones and drops some. The sample contains roughly 380,000 clones, around 92% of which appear only once. This sequence was found in a human donor who had recovered from COVID-19. The chain carries TRBV7-9 and TRBJ2-7; D may be TRBD1 (6 bases). The sample in question was peripheral blood, obtained after recovery from COVID-19. The CDR3 nucleotides are TGTGCCAGCAGCCCCCGGACAGACCGCTCCTACGAGCAGTACTTC. Its translation is CASSPRTDRSYEQYF.